Sequencing of this T cell receptor beta chain was carried out in a study of blood T cell repertoires in COVID-19. Study-wide context: In each case, the material was cDNA or gDNA derived from T cells, B-cell-depleted T cells, or PBMCs.

V shed 5 bases and J 3 bases; nucleotides not matched to a gene: 7. This CDR3 is 15 amino acids long. Germline V gene data show CDR1 as SNHLY and CDR2 as FYNNEI. This table comes from immunoSEQ multiplex PCR, and its TCRdb copy is limited to in-frame clones, with some not included. The table shows 120,000 to 150,000 clones, with 85% to 90% occurring only once. V is TRBV2 and J is TRBJ2-1; 7 bases match TRBD2. The clonotype originates from an elderly woman with acute or convalescent COVID-19. Sequenced input: peripheral blood. CDR3 bases: TGTGCCAGCAGTACCGATTGGGGGGGCTACAATGAGCAGTTCTTC. It codes for CASSTDWGGYNEQFF.